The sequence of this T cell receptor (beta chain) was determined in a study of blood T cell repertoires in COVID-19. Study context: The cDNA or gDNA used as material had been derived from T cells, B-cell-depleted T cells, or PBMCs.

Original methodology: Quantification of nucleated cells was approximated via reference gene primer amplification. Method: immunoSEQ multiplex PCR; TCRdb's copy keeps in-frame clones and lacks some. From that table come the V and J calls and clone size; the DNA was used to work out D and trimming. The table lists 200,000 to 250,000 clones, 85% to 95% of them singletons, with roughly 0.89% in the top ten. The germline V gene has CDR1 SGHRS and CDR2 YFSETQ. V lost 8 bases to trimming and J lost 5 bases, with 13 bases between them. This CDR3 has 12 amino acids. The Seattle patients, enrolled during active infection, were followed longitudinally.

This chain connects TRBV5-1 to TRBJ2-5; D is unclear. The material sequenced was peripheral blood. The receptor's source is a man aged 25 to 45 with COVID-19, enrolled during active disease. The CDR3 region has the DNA TGCGCCAGTACTGACCACGGGGAGACCCAGTACTTC. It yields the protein CASTDHGETQYF.